These T cell receptor beta chains were read from a single sample in a study of OX40 agonist ivuxolimab in advanced cancers. Repertoires were generated with immunoSEQ multiplex PCR, while TCRdb's copy carries only in-frame clones and drops some. The table has 28,000 or so clones, around four fifths seen once. Sequenced here: CD4+ or CD8+ T cells sorted from blood, sampled in a trial of the OX40 agonist ivuxolimab. The source is an adult with an advanced solid tumor such as melanoma, head and neck, liver or kidney cancer. Both conserved end residues are trimmed from each CDR3. A D gene is named only where the DNA matches it firmly.

d_gene: -; v_gene: TRBV2; CDR3aa: EGEGGDYGYT
d_gene: -; v_gene: TRBV7-9; CDR3aa: ASSLQGLTATNEKLF
d_gene: -; v_gene: TRBV5-1; CDR3aa: ASSYTGGANEQY
d_gene: -; v_gene: TRBV5-6; CDR3aa: ASSLGGGGPSEKLF
d_gene: TRBD1; v_gene: TRBV29-1; CDR3aa: SVVLDRGYGYT
d_gene: -; v_gene: TRBV6-5; CDR3aa: ASSRNSYEQY
d_gene: -; v_gene: TRBV7-9; CDR3aa: ASSSDGSSYNEQF
d_gene: -; v_gene: TRBV19; CDR3aa: ASSILGSGDGYT
d_gene: -; v_gene: TRBV4-3; CDR3aa: ASSQVYETDIIYSGNTIY
d_gene: -; v_gene: TRBV6-5; CDR3aa: ASSRSSYEQY
d_gene: -; v_gene: TRBV19; CDR3aa: ASSIGTLDTQY
d_gene: TRBD2; v_gene: TRBV4-3; CDR3aa: ASSHPLAGRRDGELF
d_gene: -; v_gene: TRBV7-9; CDR3aa: ASSLGLRNIQY
d_gene: -; v_gene: TRBV6-5; CDR3aa: ASSYSIWGRETQY
d_gene: -; v_gene: TRBV6-5; CDR3aa: ASKHMDTEAF
d_gene: -; v_gene: TRBV29-1; CDR3aa: SVAVQRTSNTGELF
d_gene: TRBD2; v_gene: TRBV6-6; CDR3aa: ASSSGLAATYEQY
d_gene: -; v_gene: TRBV29-1; CDR3aa: SVEDWDSGESSTDTQY
d_gene: -; v_gene: TRBV7-9; CDR3aa: ASSSPMQRVEKLF
d_gene: -; v_gene: TRBV7-1; CDR3aa: ASSQRSRANVLT
d_gene: -; v_gene: TRBV7-2; CDR3aa: ASSQGSGNSPLH
d_gene: TRBD1; v_gene: TRBV27; CDR3aa: ASSYGTGIVYEQY
d_gene: -; v_gene: TRBV19; CDR3aa: ASTPEVNGQETQY
d_gene: -; v_gene: TRBV29-1; CDR3aa: SVEVEGYRDGYT
d_gene: -; v_gene: TRBV4-3; CDR3aa: ASSQDSSYNEQF
d_gene: -; v_gene: TRBV6-6; CDR3aa: ASSPISSEAF
d_gene: TRBD2; v_gene: TRBV11-3; CDR3aa: ASSLGLAGSSYNEQF
d_gene: -; v_gene: TRBV11-2; CDR3aa: ASSPPGRTNTGELF
d_gene: -; v_gene: TRBV11-2; CDR3aa: ASSSSDYYEQY
d_gene: -; v_gene: TRBV12-5; CDR3aa: ASAHIQLEEKLF
d_gene: TRBD2; v_gene: TRBV5-1; CDR3aa: ASSLSGGAVGEQF
d_gene: -; v_gene: TRBV7-9; CDR3aa: ASTIKGTSGNTQY
d_gene: TRBD1; v_gene: TRBV4-3; CDR3aa: ASSQVAGGFGGRNQPQH
d_gene: TRBD1; v_gene: TRBV4-2; CDR3aa: ASSQGQGDSYEQY
d_gene: TRBD1; v_gene: TRBV9; CDR3aa: ASSVGDSSGNTIY
d_gene: -; v_gene: TRBV19; CDR3aa: ASTSPGTGQPQH
d_gene: -; v_gene: TRBV4-1; CDR3aa: ASSQEAGGGNSPLH
d_gene: TRBD1; v_gene: TRBV6-5; CDR3aa: ASSYLTGGSLFMAF
d_gene: TRBD1; v_gene: TRBV7-9; CDR3aa: ASSPGQGPDTQY
d_gene: -; v_gene: TRBV6-6; CDR3aa: ASSYGGGRGEKLF
d_gene: TRBD2; v_gene: TRBV9; CDR3aa: ASSTTGTSAMD
d_gene: -; v_gene: TRBV18; CDR3aa: ASSWGTAYEQY
d_gene: -; v_gene: TRBV4-1; CDR3aa: ASSQAGDTDTQY
d_gene: -; v_gene: TRBV19; CDR3aa: ASSIGIGSGAF
d_gene: -; v_gene: TRBV9; CDR3aa: ASSVVPEANYGYT
d_gene: -; v_gene: TRBV19; CDR3aa: ASRVRGDTEAF
d_gene: -; v_gene: TRBV21-1; CDR3aa: ASSLRLLHHSDNEQF
d_gene: -; v_gene: TRBV15; CDR3aa: ATSGRQEDEAF
d_gene: TRBD2; v_gene: TRBV6-5; CDR3aa: ASSPTSGGGNEQF
d_gene: -; v_gene: TRBV5-5; CDR3aa: ASSLRFLNEQY
d_gene: -; v_gene: TRBV6-6; CDR3aa: ASSYGPSYEQY
d_gene: TRBD1; v_gene: TRBV6-5; CDR3aa: ASSPSDRVNTEAF
d_gene: -; v_gene: TRBV12-5; CDR3aa: ASGLEYGYT
d_gene: -; v_gene: TRBV4-3; CDR3aa: ASSQVSPGSSSYNEQF
d_gene: -; v_gene: TRBV7-8; CDR3aa: ASSFPGQTYEQY
d_gene: -; v_gene: TRBV4-1; CDR3aa: ASSQDQNLFETQY
d_gene: -; v_gene: TRBV7-3; CDR3aa: ASSADSHEQY
d_gene: -; v_gene: TRBV29-1; CDR3aa: SVEDSLERGLFLTF
d_gene: TRBD2; v_gene: TRBV27; CDR3aa: ASSPLGLAGTPNEQF
d_gene: TRBD1; v_gene: TRBV13; CDR3aa: ASSAGTGSYEQY